Listed here are 15 T cell receptor beta chains from one sample, sequenced in a study of T cells in women clearing cervical HPV infection. Sequenced by immunoSEQ multiplex PCR; TCRdb stores in-frame clones only, minus some. Its clone listing holds approximately 52,000 clones. Sequenced sample: blood buffy coat. Receptors originate from a woman between 18 and 70 years old with a cervical HPV16 infection that either progressed to CIN3+ or cleared (not recorded which).

As regards this clone: From the germline J gene comes the end of the CDR3, since the read stops 3 residues before it. J is TRBJ2-7 and V is TRBV6-2 or TRBV6-3; 11 bases match TRBD1. This CDR3 region has 16 residues. From germline, CDR1 is MNHEY and CDR2 SVGEGT. The J segment lost 4 bases and the V segment lost 8 bases, leaving 13 bases of the junction unmatched. CDR3 bases read: TGTGCCAGCGGCCGCCCCGGGACAGGGGGATTATACGAG. This encodes CASGRPGTGGLYE. The full CDR3 reads CASGRPGTGGLYEQYF.

As concerns this clone: The observed sequence ends 3 residues before the CDR3 terminus, with the missing tail filled in from the germline J gene. The chain combines TRBV28 with TRBJ2-7, with 9 bases that match TRBD1. The germline CDR1 and CDR2 sequences are MDHEN and SYDVKM. J gave up 2 bases and V 7 bases, and 6 bases lay outside the gene matches. The CDR3 extends over 14 amino acids. The CDR3 loop is CASIRDRVTYEQYF. The CDR3 DNA, read in part, is TGTGCCAGCATCCGGGACAGGGTTACCTACGAG.

Concerning this clone: Coverage ceases 3 residues before the CDR3 finishes, and the germline J gene fills in the end. The V call is TRBV10-3, the J call TRBJ2-7; a possible D gene is TRBD2 (5 bases). Germline CDR1 reads ENHRY; CDR2 reads SYGVKD. The length of the CDR3 is 14 residues. V lost 0 bases and J lost 6, with 12 bases in between. CDR3 DNA, as far as it was read: TGTGCCATCAGTGAGTCGAAGACTACCTCCGAG. Translated, it gives CAISESKTTSE. In full, the CDR3 reads CAISESKTTSEQYF.

Concerning this clone itself: With the read ending 3 residues before the CDR3 end, the germline J gene is used to fill in that end. The chain joins TRBV18 to TRBJ1-2; D is unclear. Per the germline V gene, CDR1 is KGHSH and CDR2 is LQKENI. The CDR3 totals 15 residues. V lost 1 base, J lost 0 bases, and 9 bases lay in between. Partial CDR3 DNA: TGTGCCAGCTCACCACTAGACAAAGCTAACTATGGC. It specifies CASSPLDKANYG. The CDR3 in full is CASSPLDKANYGYTF.

Notes on this clone: The CDR3 goes on 3 residues after the read ends, and that part is filled in from the germline J gene. This rearrangement joins TRBV19 to TRBJ2-2, with D perhaps given as TRBD1 or TRBD2 (5 bases each). Germline V gene data show CDR1 as LNHDA and CDR2 as SQIVND (reference sequence). The germline V and J ends were trimmed by 2 bases and 4 bases, with 14 bases remaining between them. The CDR3 length is 16 residues. The part of the CDR3 DNA that was read is TGTGCCAGTAGTATATATGAGGGGTTGGGCACCGGGGAG. Translation gives CASSIYEGLGTGE. In full, the CDR3 is CASSIYEGLGTGELFF.

The CDR3 DNA, read in part, is TGTGCCAGCTCACCAGGGGGGGGCAATGAG. This encodes CASSPGGGNE. The CDR3 in full is CASSPGGGNEQFF. The J gene is TRBJ2-1, the V gene TRBV18; 7 bases agree with TRBD2. The read is 3 residues too short to cover the CDR3 end, so that end is filled in from the germline J gene. Looked up from germline, CDR1 is KGHSH and CDR2 is LQKENI. CDR3 length: 13 residues. V lost 2 bases to trimming and J lost 6 bases; unmatched junction nucleotides: 1.

A remark on this clone: With the read ending 3 residues before the CDR3 end, the germline J gene is used to fill in that end. The chain couples TRBV20-1 to TRBJ2-2; the D is unclear. CDR3 length: 14 residues. From germline, CDR1 is DFQATT and CDR2 SNEGSKA (reference sequence). Trimming shortened V by 4 bases and J by 1 base, and 10 bases separated the two germline ends. The CDR3 sequence: CSAKLNWNTGELFF. The DNA read from the CDR3 is TGCAGTGCTAAGCTTAACTGGAACACCGGGGAG.

Concerning this clone itself: Read data end 3 residues before the CDR3 end; the end is taken from the germline J gene. The chain employs TRBV10-3 and TRBJ2-1; 7 nucleotides line up with TRBD2. The CDR3 runs 14 residues. The V gene end was trimmed by 9 bases and the J gene end by 3 bases; junction bases not matched to a gene: 8. CDR1 is ENHRY, CDR2 SYGVKD, per germline. CDR3 region: CAIEAAGIYNEQFF. CDR3 DNA, as far as it was read: TGTGCCATAGAGGCAGCGGGAATCTACAATGAG.

Note on this clone: The read halts 3 residues ahead of the CDR3 end, with the missing end drawn from the germline J gene. The V call is TRBV10-2, the J call TRBJ2-6; possibly TRBD1 for D (5 bases). The CDR3 spans 15 residues. Germline loops: CDR1 WSHSY, CDR2 SAAADI. The V gene lost 6 bases and the J gene lost 0 bases, with 9 bases spanning the gap. The sequenced CDR3 bases are TGCGCCAGCAGAGCAGGGATCTCTGGGGCCAACGTC. It codes for CASRAGISGANV. The complete CDR3 protein is CASRAGISGANVLTF.

About this clone itself: The observed sequence ends 3 residues before the CDR3 terminus, with the missing tail filled in from the germline J gene. The V and J genes are TRBV2 and TRBJ1-1; D uncertain. The V end lost 10 bases, the J end lost 7 bases, and 4 bases lay between the germline ends. The CDR3 has 8 amino acids. CDR1 and CDR2 (germline): SNHLY, FYNNEI. The CDR3: CATGEAFF. The sequenced CDR3 bases are TGTGCCACAGGTGAA.

Comment on this clone: Read sequence stops 3 residues before the CDR3 end, and the germline J gene provides the missing end. V usage is TRBV5-1 and J usage is TRBJ2-7, with D unresolved. The germline V and J ends were trimmed by 6 bases and 0 bases, with 16 bases remaining between them. The V gene's germline CDR1 is SGHRS and CDR2 YFSETQ. The CDR3 loop spans 15 amino acids. The part of the CDR3 DNA that was read is TGCGCCAGCACCGAATCGACTGTTTTCTCCTACGAG. Its translation: CASTESTVFSYE. In full, the CDR3 is CASTESTVFSYEQYF.

The CDR3 bases that were read are TGTGCCAGCAGTTATACAGGTACCTACGAG. Residues: CASSYTGTYE. The whole CDR3 sequence reads CASSYTGTYEQYF. The chain has TRBV11-2 and TRBJ2-7; D possibly corresponds to TRBD1 (5 bases). From the germline J gene comes the end of the CDR3, since the read stops 3 residues before it. V lost 6 bases, J lost 2 bases, and 11 bases lay in between. CDR3 length: 13 amino acids. Germline values: CDR1 SGHAT, CDR2 FQNNGV.

Of note for this clone: The sequence runs out 3 residues before the end of the CDR3; the remainder is reconstructed from the germline J gene. This chain connects TRBV20-1 to TRBJ1-4; 7 bases are shared with TRBD1. CDR3 length: 13 residues. V was pared by 6 bases and J by 4 bases, with 5 bases of the junction left unmatched. Germline V gene lookup returns CDR1 DFQATT and CDR2 SNEGSKA (reference sequence). The CDR3: CSASDRYNEKLFF. Partial CDR3 DNA: TGCAGTGCCTCGGACAGGTATAATGAAAAA.

In regard to this clone: The sequence runs out 3 residues before the end of the CDR3; the remainder is reconstructed from the germline J gene. V gene TRBV5-1 combines with J gene TRBJ2-7; D is uncertain. Germline CDR1 is SGHRS and CDR2 is YFSETQ. The V end was cut by 1 base, the J end by 5 bases, with 22 bases between. This CDR3 has 17 residues. CDR3 DNA (partial): TGCGCCAGCAGCTTGTCCCCGCCGACCAAGACTTGGAACGAG. Amino acid sequence: CASSLSPPTKTWNE. Given in full, the CDR3 is CASSLSPPTKTWNEQYF. The full variable domain, completed using reference TRBV5-1 and TRBJ2-7, is KAGVTQTPRYLIKTRGQQVTLSCSPISGHRSVSWYQQTPGQGLQFLFEYFSETQRNKGNFPGRFSGRQFSNSRSEMNVSTLELGDSALYLCASSLSPPTKTWNEQYFGPGTRLTVT.

About this clone: Read data end 3 residues before the CDR3 end; the end is taken from the germline J gene. This sequence joins TRBV19 and TRBJ1-6, with D perhaps TRBD1 (6 bases). Looked up from germline, CDR1 is LNHDA and CDR2 is SQIVND (reference sequence). Trimming took 8 bases from V and 7 from J, leaving 15 bases between them. This CDR3 region has 14 residues. The CDR3 region is CASAEQGLNSPLHF. CDR3 DNA, as far as it was read: TGTGCCAGTGCCGAACAGGGTTTAAATTCACCC.